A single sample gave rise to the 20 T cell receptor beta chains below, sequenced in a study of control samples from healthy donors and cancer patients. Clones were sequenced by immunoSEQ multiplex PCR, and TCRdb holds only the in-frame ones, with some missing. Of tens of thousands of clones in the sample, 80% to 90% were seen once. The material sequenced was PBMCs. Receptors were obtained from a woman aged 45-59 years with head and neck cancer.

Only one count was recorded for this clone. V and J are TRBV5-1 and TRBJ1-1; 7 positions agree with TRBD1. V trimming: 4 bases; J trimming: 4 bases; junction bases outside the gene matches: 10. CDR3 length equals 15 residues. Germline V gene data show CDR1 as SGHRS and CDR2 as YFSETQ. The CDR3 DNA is TGCGCCAGCAGCGTTGACAGGGCGAAGGGCACTGAAGCTTTCTTT. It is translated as CASSVDRAKGTEAFF.

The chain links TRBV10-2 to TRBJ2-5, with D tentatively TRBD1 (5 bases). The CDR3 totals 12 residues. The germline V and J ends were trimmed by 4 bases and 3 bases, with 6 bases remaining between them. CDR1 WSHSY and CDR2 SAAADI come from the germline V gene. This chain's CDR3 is CASSADKETQYF. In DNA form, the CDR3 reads TGCGCCAGCAGTGCGGACAAAGAGACCCAGTACTTC.

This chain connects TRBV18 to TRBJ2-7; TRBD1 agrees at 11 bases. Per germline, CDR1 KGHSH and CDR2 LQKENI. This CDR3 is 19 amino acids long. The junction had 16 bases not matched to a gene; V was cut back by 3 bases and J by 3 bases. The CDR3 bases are TGTGCCAGCTCACCGGGGCCCTTGGGACAGGGGGGATCGTACTACGAGCAGTACTTC. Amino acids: CASSPGPLGQGGSYYEQYF.

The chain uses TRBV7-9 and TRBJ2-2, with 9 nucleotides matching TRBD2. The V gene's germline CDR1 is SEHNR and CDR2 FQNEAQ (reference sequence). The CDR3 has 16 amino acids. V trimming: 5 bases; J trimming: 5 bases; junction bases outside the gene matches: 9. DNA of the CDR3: TGTGCCAGCAGCCCAATGGCGGGGGGGCCTACCGGGGAGCTGTTTTTT. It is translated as CASSPMAGGPTGELFF.

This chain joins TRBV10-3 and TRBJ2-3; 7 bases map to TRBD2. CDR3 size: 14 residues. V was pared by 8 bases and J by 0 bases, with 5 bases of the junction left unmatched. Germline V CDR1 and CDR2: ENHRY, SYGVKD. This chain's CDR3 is CAIEPGGSTDTQYF. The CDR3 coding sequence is TGTGCCATCGAACCGGGGGGAAGCACAGATACGCAGTATTTT.

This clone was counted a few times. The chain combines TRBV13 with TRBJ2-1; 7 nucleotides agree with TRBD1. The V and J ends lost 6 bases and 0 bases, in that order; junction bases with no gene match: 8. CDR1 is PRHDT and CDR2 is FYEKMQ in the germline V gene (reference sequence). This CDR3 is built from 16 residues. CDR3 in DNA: TGTGCCAGCAGTCCTAGCAGGGGGAGCTCCTACAATGAGCAGTTCTTC. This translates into CASSPSRGSSYNEQFF.

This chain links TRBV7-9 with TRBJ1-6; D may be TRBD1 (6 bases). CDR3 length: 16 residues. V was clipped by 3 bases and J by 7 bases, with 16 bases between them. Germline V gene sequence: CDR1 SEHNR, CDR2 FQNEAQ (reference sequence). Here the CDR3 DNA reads TGTGCCAGCAGCTTGGACAGAGGGTACGGGAATTCACCCCTCCACTTT. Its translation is CASSLDRGYGNSPLHF.

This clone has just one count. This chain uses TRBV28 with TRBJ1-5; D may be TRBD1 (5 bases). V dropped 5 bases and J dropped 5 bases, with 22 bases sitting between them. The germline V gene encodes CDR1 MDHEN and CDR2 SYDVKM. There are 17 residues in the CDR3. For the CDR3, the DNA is TGTGCCAGCAGTCTCACCTCGGGGCCGGCGGGCGATCAGCCCCAGCATTTT. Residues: CASSLTSGPAGDQPQHF.

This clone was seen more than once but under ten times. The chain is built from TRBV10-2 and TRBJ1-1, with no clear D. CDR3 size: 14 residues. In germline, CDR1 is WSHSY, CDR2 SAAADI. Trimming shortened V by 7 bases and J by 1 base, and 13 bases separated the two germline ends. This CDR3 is CASIFRLENTEAFF. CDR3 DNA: TGCGCCAGCATTTTCAGGCTAGAGAACACTGAAGCTTTCTTT.

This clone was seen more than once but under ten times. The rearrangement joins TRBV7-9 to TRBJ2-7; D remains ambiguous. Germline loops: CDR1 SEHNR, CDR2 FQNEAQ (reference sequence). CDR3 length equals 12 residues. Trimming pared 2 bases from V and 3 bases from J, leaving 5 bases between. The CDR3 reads CASSLHGYEQYF. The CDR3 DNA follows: TGTGCCAGCAGCTTACACGGCTACGAGCAGTACTTC.

The CDR3 coding sequence is TGTGCCAGCAGCTCCAACCCCGGGACAGCCTACGAGCAGTACTTC. Translating it yields CASSSNPGTAYEQYF. The chain combines TRBV7-8 with TRBJ2-7, with TRBD1 identical over 7 bases. Germline V gives CDR1 SGHVS, CDR2 FQNEAQ. This CDR3 spans 15 amino acids. J lost 2 bases, V lost 4 bases, and 8 bases had no gene match.

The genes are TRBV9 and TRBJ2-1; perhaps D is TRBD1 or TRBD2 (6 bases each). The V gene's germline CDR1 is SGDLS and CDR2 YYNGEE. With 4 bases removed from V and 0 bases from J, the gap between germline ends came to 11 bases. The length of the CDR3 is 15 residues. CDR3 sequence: CASSQGRGSYNEQFF. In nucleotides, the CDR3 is TGTGCCAGCAGCCAGGGGCGGGGCTCCTACAATGAGCAGTTCTTC. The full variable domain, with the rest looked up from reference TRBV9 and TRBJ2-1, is DSGVTQTPKHLITATGQRVTLRCSPRSGDLSVYWYQQSLDQGLQFLIQYYNGEERAKGNILERFSAQQFPDLHSELNLSSLELGDSALYFCASSQGRGSYNEQFFGPGTRLTVL.

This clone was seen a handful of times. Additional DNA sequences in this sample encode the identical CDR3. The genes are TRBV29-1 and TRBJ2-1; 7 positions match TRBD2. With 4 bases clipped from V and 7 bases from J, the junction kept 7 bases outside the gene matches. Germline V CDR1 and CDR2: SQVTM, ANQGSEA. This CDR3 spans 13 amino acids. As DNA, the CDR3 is TGCAGCGTTGGGGGGGAGGGTCGTAATGAGCAGTTCTTC. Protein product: CSVGGEGRNEQFF.

This chain's CDR3 is CAISLGHSTEAFF. The CDR3 nucleotides are TGTGCCATCAGTTTGGGACATAGCACTGAAGCTTTCTTT. The chain couples TRBV10-3 to TRBJ1-1; D is perhaps TRBD1 (6 bases). The CDR3 contains 13 residues. Germline V gene sequence: CDR1 ENHRY, CDR2 SYGVKD. Trimming removed 5 bases from V and 4 bases from J, with 11 bases in between.

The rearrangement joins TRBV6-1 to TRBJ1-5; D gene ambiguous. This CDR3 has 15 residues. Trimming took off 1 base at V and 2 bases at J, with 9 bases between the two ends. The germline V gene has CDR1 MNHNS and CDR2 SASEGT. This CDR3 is CASSEGQQGNQPQHF. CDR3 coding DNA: TGTGCCAGCAGTGAAGGCCAGCAAGGCAATCAGCCCCAGCATTTT.

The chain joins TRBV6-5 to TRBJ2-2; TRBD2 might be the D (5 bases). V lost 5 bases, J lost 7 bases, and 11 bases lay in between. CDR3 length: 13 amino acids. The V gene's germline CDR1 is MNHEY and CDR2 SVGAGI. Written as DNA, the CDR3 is TGTGCCAGCAGTCCAACGCGGGTCGGGGAGCTGTTTTTT. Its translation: CASSPTRVGELFF.

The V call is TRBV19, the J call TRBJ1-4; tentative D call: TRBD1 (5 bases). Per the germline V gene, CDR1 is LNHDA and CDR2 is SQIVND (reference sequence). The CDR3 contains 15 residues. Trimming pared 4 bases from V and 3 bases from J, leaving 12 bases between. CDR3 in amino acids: CASSSTGLANEKLFF. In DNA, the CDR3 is TGTGCCAGTAGTAGTACAGGCCTGGCTAATGAAAAACTGTTTTTT.

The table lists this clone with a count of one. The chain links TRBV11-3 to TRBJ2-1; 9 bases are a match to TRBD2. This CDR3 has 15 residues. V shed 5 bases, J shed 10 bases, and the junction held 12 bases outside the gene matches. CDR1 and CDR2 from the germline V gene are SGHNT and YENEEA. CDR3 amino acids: CASSPVAGGRGEQFF. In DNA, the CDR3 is TGTGCCAGCAGCCCCGTCGCGGGGGGGCGTGGGGAGCAGTTCTTC.

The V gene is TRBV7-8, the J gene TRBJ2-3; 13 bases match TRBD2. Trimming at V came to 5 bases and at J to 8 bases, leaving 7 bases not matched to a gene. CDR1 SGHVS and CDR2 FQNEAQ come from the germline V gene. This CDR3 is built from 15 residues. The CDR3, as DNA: TGTGCCAGCAGCCCTGGACTAGCGGGGGAAGCTACGCAGTATTTT. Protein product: CASSPGLAGEATQYF. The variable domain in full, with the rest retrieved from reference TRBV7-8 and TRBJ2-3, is GAGVSQSPRYKVAKRGQDVALRCDPISGHVSLFWYQQALGQGPEFLTYFQNEAQLDKSGLPSDRFFAERPEGSVSTLKIQRTQQEDSAVYLCASSPGLAGEATQYFGPGTRLTVL.

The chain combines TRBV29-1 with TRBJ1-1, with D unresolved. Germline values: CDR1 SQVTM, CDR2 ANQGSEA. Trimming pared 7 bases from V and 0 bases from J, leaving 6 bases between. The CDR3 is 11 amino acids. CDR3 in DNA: TGCAGCGCTTTGATGAACACTGAAGCTTTCTTT. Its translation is CSALMNTEAFF.